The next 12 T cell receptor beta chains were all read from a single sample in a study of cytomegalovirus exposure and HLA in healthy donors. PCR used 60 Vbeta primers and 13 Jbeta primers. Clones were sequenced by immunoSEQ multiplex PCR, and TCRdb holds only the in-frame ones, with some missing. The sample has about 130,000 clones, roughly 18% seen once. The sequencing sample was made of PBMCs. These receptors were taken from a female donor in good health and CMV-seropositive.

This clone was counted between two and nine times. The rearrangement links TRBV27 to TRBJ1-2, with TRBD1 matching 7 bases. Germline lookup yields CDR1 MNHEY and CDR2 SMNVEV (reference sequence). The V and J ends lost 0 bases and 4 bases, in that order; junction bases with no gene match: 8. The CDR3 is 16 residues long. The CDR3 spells CASSLSDRVGSYGYTF. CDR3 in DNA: TGTGCCAGCAGTTTATCTGACAGGGTGGGTAGCTATGGCTACACCTTC.

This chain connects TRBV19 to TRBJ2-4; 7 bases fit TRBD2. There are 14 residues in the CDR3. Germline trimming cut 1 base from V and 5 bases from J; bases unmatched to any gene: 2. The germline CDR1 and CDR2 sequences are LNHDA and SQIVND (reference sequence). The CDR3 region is CASSIAAGENIQYF. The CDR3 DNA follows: TGTGCCAGTAGTATAGCGGCGGGAGAAAACATTCAGTACTTC.

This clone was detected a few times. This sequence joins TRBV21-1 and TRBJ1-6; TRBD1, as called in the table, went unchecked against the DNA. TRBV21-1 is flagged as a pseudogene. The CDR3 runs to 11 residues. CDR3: CASSNQSPLHF. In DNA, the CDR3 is TGTGCCAGCAGCAACCAATCACCCCTCCACTTT.

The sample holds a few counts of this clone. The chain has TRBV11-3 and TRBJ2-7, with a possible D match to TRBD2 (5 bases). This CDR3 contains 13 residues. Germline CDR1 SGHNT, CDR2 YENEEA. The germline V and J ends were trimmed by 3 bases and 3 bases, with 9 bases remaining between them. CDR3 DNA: TGTGCCAGCAGCTTCTTTGGGAGCTACGAGCAGTACTTC. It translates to CASSFFGSYEQYF.

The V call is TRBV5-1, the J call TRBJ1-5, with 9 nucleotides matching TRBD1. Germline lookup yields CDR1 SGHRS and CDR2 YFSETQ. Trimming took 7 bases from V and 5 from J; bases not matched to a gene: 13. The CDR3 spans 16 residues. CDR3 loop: CASPPPDRGRDQPQHF. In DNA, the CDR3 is TGCGCCAGCCCACCCCCGGACAGGGGTCGTGATCAGCCCCAGCATTTT.

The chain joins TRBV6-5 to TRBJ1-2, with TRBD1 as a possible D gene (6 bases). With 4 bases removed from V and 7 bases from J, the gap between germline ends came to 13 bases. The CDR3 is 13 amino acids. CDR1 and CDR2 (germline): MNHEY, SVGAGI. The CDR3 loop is CASSLQGFSGYTF. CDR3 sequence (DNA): TGTGCCAGCAGTTTGCAGGGGTTCAGTGGCTACACCTTC.

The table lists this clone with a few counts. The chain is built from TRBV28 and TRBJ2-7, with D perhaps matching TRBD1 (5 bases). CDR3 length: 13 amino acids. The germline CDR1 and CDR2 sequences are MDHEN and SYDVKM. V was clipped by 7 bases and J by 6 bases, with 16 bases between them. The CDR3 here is CASKFLSGFEQYF. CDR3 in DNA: TGTGCCAGCAAATTTCTTTCAGGGTTCGAGCAGTACTTC.

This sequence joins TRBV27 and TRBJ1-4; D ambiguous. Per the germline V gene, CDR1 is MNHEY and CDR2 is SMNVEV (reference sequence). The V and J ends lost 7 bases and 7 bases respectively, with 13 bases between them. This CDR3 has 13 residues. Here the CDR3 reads CASTRAGGEKLFF. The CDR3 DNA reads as TGTGCCAGCACCCGGGCGGGTGGTGAAAAACTGTTTTTT.

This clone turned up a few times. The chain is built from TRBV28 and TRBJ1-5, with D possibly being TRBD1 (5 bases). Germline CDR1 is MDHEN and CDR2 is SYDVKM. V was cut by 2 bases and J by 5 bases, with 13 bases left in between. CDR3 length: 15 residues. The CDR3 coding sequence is TGTGCCAGCAGTTTAGATCCAGGGCCCCATCAGCCCCAGCATTTT. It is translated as CASSLDPGPHQPQHF.

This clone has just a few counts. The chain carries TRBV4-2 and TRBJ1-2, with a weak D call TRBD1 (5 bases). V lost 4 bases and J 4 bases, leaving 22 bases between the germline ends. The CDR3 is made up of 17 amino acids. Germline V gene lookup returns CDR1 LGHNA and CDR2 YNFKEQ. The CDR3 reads CASSPVSYTGGTYGYTF. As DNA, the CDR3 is TGTGCCAGCAGCCCCGTTTCTTACACGGGAGGGACCTATGGCTACACCTTC.

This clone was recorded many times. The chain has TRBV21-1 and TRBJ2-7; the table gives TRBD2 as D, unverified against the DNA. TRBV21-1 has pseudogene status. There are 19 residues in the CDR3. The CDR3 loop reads CASSGTERLAGILYYEQYF. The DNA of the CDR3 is TGTGCCAGCAGCGGAACGGAACGACTAGCGGGAATTCTCTACTACGAGCAGTACTTC.

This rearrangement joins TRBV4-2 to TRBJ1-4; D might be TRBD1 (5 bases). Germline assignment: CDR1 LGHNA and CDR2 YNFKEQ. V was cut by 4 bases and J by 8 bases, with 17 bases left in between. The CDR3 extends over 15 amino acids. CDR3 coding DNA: TGTGCCAGCAGCCTTCGGACGCAGGGCGACGAAAAACTGTTTTTT. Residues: CASSLRTQGDEKLFF.